These 19 T cell receptor beta chains were sequenced from one sample in a study of PD-L1 blockade in urothelial cancer. The table came from immunoSEQ multiplex PCR; TCRdb's copy has only in-frame clones and leaves some out. The data hold under 95,000 clones, with 65% to 85% observed a single time. Time point meaning: pretreatment peripheral blood. This sample comprised PBMCs, obtained around atezolizumab (anti-PD-L1) treatment. The receptors derive from a woman in her sixties or seventies with urothelial cancer.

The chain uses TRBV5-4 and TRBJ1-2, with 9 bases identical to TRBD1. CDR3 size: 15 residues. J lost 3 bases, V lost 2 bases, and 5 bases had no gene match. Germline V gene sequence: CDR1 SGHNT, CDR2 YYREEE (reference sequence). CDR3 sequence reads: CASSFLDRGDYGYTF. The CDR3 region has the DNA TGTGCCAGCAGCTTTTTGGACAGGGGCGACTATGGCTACACCTTC.

V gene TRBV5-1 combines with J gene TRBJ2-2; weak D call: TRBD1 (6 bases). Trimming left V 2 bases short and J 0 bases short, with 11 bases between. CDR1 is SGHRS and CDR2 is YFSETQ in the germline V gene. The CDR3 consists of 16 residues. Here the CDR3 DNA reads TGCGCCAGCAGCTTCATCCAGGGGACGAACACCGGGGAGCTGTTTTTT. Encoded protein: CASSFIQGTNTGELFF.

The V call is TRBV2, the J call TRBJ2-7; 9 nucleotides align to TRBD1. Trimming cost V 6 bases and J 4 bases; bases outside gene matches: 7. The CDR3 runs to 14 residues. Germline-derived CDR1 and CDR2 are SNHLY and FYNNEI. For the CDR3, the DNA is TGTGCCAGCAGGAGGGACAGGGACTTTTACGAGCAGTACTTC. This sequence encodes CASRRDRDFYEQYF.

This chain joins TRBV10-3 and TRBJ1-2, with D uncertain. Trimming cost V 6 bases and J 0 bases, with 11 bases left between them. The CDR3 sequence is 14 residues long. The germline CDR1 and CDR2 sequences are ENHRY and SYGVKD. The chain's CDR3 is CAIRPGSANYGYTF. The CDR3 nucleotides are TGTGCCATCAGGCCGGGTTCAGCTAACTATGGCTACACCTTC.

The chain is built from TRBV30 and TRBJ1-4; no reliable D call. The CDR3 extends over 12 amino acids. Deletions cut 1 base from V and 10 bases from J, with 10 bases between. Germline CDR1 and CDR2: GTSNPN and SVGIG (reference sequence). CDR3 coding DNA: TGTGCCTGGAGTGAATCGAGGTTAAAACTGTTTTTT. It is translated as CAWSESRLKLFF.

The rearrangement links TRBV6-1 to TRBJ1-1, with TRBD1 identical over 9 bases. The length of the CDR3 is 18 residues. V lost 0 bases to trimming and J lost 0 bases; unmatched junction nucleotides: 8. Germline-derived CDR1 and CDR2 are MNHNS and SASEGT. The CDR3 region is CASSEAGTGQFLNTEAFF. CDR3 in DNA: TGTGCCAGCAGTGAAGCGGGGACAGGGCAGTTCCTGAACACTGAAGCTTTCTTT.

The chain joins TRBV29-1 to TRBJ2-1, with no clear D. The CDR3 contains 11 residues. Germline CDR1 is SQVTM and CDR2 is ANQGSEA. With 7 bases removed from V and 7 bases from J, the gap between germline ends came to 11 bases. Here the CDR3 DNA reads TGCAGCGAAGCCCGCCTTAATGAGCAGTTCTTC. Translated: CSEARLNEQFF.

This clone came up once. The chain joins TRBV4-3 to TRBJ2-1; tentatively, D is TRBD1 (5 bases). The V end lost 3 bases, the J end lost 5 bases, and 11 bases lay between the germline ends. This CDR3 is 14 amino acids long. Per the germline V gene, CDR1 is LGHNA and CDR2 is YSLEER. The CDR3 loop reads CASSHLGADNEQFF. CDR3 sequence (DNA): TGCGCCAGCAGCCACCTAGGGGCGGACAATGAGCAGTTCTTC.

This chain joins TRBV4-1 and TRBJ2-5; a weak D match, TRBD2 (5 bases). The V end lost 3 bases, the J end lost 14 bases, and 16 bases lay between the germline ends. Looked up from germline, CDR1 is MGHRA and CDR2 is YSYEKL. The CDR3 covers 12 residues. CDR3 residues: CASSQATGSIYF. Here the CDR3 DNA reads TGCGCCAGCAGCCAGGCTACGGGATCCATTTACTTC.

This clone was counted many times. The chain couples TRBV30 to TRBJ1-5; TRBD1 matches at 8 bases. Looked up from germline, CDR1 is GTSNPN and CDR2 is SVGIG (reference sequence). The CDR3 is 14 residues long. After removal of 5 bases from V and 0 bases from J, the junction contained 3 bases not matched to a gene. The CDR3 DNA reads TGTGCCTGGCAGGGACAGGCTAGCAATCAGCCCCAGCATTTT. Protein sequence: CAWQGQASNQPQHF. The full variable domain, in which reference TRBV30 and TRBJ1-5 provide the parts outside the CDR3, is SQTIHQWPATLVQPVGSPLSLECTVEGTSNPNLYWYRQAAGRGLQLLFYSVGIGQISSEVPQNLSASRPQDRQFILSSKKLLLSDSGFYLCAWQGQASNQPQHFGDGTRLSIL.

This sequence joins TRBV2 and TRBJ2-7; TRBD2 agrees at 11 bases. CDR1 and CDR2 (germline): SNHLY, FYNNEI. V lost 6 bases to trimming and J lost 5 bases; unmatched junction nucleotides: 9. This CDR3 contains 15 residues. CDR3 residues: CASSGRLAGPDEQYF. CDR3 DNA: TGTGCCAGCAGCGGCCGACTAGCGGGGCCGGACGAGCAGTACTTC.

J is TRBJ1-1 and V is TRBV7-9, with 7 bases fitting TRBD1. The CDR3 is made up of 15 amino acids. Germline CDR1 SEHNR, CDR2 FQNEAQ (reference sequence). Germline trimming cut 4 bases from V and 4 bases from J; bases unmatched to any gene: 9. CDR3 protein: CASSSYNRGGTEAFF. Here the CDR3 DNA reads TGTGCCAGCAGCTCATACAACAGGGGTGGCACTGAAGCTTTCTTT.

V usage is TRBV13 and J usage is TRBJ2-4, with D tentatively TRBD1 (5 bases). This CDR3 has 18 residues. V was clipped by 4 bases and J by 1 base, with 20 bases between them. Germline V gene sequence: CDR1 PRHDT, CDR2 FYEKMQ (reference sequence). The CDR3 here is CASSSLRSPRAAKNIQYF. CDR3 nucleotides: TGTGCCAGCAGCTCATTGAGGTCCCCCAGGGCGGCCAAAAACATTCAGTACTTC.

The chain joins TRBV6-5 to TRBJ1-6; perhaps TRBD1 as D (6 bases). Germline V gene lookup returns CDR1 MNHEY and CDR2 SVGAGI. Trimming took 5 bases from V and 7 from J, leaving 12 bases between them. The CDR3 loop spans 14 amino acids. The CDR3 loop reads CASSMDRRNSPLHF. In DNA, the CDR3 is TGTGCCAGCAGTATGGACAGAAGAAATTCACCCCTCCACTTT.

This clone was picked up one time. The chain has TRBV28 and TRBJ2-2; perhaps TRBD1 as D (6 bases). The germline CDR1 and CDR2 sequences are MDHEN and SYDVKM. The CDR3 contains 14 residues. V lost 3 bases to trimming and J lost 7 bases, with 12 bases between them. The CDR3 nucleotides are TGTGCCAGCAGTTTCGCAGGGGCCGGCGGGGAGCTGTTTTTT. This translates into CASSFAGAGGELFF.

The rearrangement joins TRBV4-1 to TRBJ1-6; 8 bases align to TRBD1. The germline V gene encodes CDR1 MGHRA and CDR2 YSYEKL. The trim removed 1 base at V and 6 bases at J, leaving 2 bases unmatched. The CDR3 extends over 15 amino acids. For the CDR3, the DNA is TGCGCCAGCAGCCAAGCAGGACAGGGTAATTCACCCCTCCACTTT. It is translated as CASSQAGQGNSPLHF.

The rearrangement uses TRBV10-3 and TRBJ1-5; D is ambiguous. Germline V CDR1 and CDR2: ENHRY, SYGVKD. The CDR3 contains 12 residues. The V end was cut by 3 bases, the J end by 5 bases, with 5 bases between. The CDR3 region is CAISEVDQPQHF. DNA for the CDR3: TGTGCCATCAGTGAAGTAGATCAGCCCCAGCATTTT.

This clone was detected only once. The chain is built from TRBV5-6 and TRBJ1-1; D gene ambiguous. This CDR3 comprises 14 residues. Trimming shortened V by 0 bases and J by 4 bases, and 10 bases separated the two germline ends. From germline, CDR1 is SGHDT and CDR2 YYEEEE. CDR3 nucleotide sequence: TGTGCCAGCAGCTTGGACGGCAGGTCCACTGAAGCTTTCTTT. This gives the protein CASSLDGRSTEAFF.

This chain connects TRBV5-1 to TRBJ1-6; possibly TRBD1 for D (5 bases). V lost 1 base and J 8 bases, leaving 7 bases between the germline ends. The length of the CDR3 is 13 residues. In germline, CDR1 is SGHRS, CDR2 YFSETQ. The CDR3, as DNA: TGCGCCAGCAGCTTGCAGGGCGATTCACCCCTCCACTTT. Translated: CASSLQGDSPLHF.